These 31 T cell receptor beta chains were sequenced from one sample in a study of read filtering for tumor transcriptome and immune sequencing. This library used roughly 400 ng RNA and molecular barcoded adaptors spanning alpha/delta and beta/gamma chains. TCRdb re-called the reads through MiXCR, storing one row per CDR3 protein. The table includes 100,000 to 150,000 distinct CDR3 sequences, 10% to 15% detected once. Sequenced input: a population of CD138-negative cells sorted from bone marrow. All receptors derive from a donor aged 40 or over with multiple myeloma.

Turning to this clonotype: The junction differs from germline at one of its ends, possibly a read error. V is TRBV6-2 or TRBV6-3 and J is TRBJ2-1; D gene ambiguous. CDR1 and CDR2 from the germline V gene are MNHEY and SVGEGT. The length of the CDR3 is 13 residues. CDR3 in DNA: TGTGCCGGCAGTTCGACCAGCTACAATGAGCGGTTCTTC. This translates into CAGSSTSYNERFF.

There are many counts of this clonotype. The CDR3 region is CASSLVSGGTGELFF. Written as DNA, the CDR3 is TGTGCCAGCAGCTTAGTGTCGGGAGGCACCGGGGAGCTGTTTTTT. The chain combines TRBV7-6 with TRBJ2-2, with 7 bases identical to TRBD2. The germline CDR1 and CDR2 sequences are SGHVS and FNYEAQ. The CDR3 spans 15 residues. J lost 4 bases, V lost 1 base, and 3 bases had no gene match.

Regarding this clonotype: A much more abundant neighbour one base away suggests this may be a read error. This CDR3 is missing its conserved last phenylalanine or tryptophan, likely due to a read error. V gene TRBV7-2 combines with J gene TRBJ2-1, with D maybe TRBD2 (6 bases). There are 16 residues in the CDR3. Germline CDR1 and CDR2: SGHTA and FQGNSA. The V and J ends lost 5 bases and 3 bases respectively, with 17 bases between them. The CDR3 region is CASSPRGGGDYNEQFL. CDR3 DNA: TGTGCCAGCAGCCCCCGAGGCGGCGGGGACTACAATGAGCAGTTCCTC.

This clonotype was counted ten times or more. The chain is built from TRBV27 and TRBJ2-2; 8 nucleotides align to TRBD1. The CDR3 contains 15 residues. J lost 4 bases, V lost 6 bases, and 7 bases had no gene match. Germline assignment: CDR1 MNHEY and CDR2 SMNVEV (reference sequence). CDR3 coding DNA: TGTGCCAGCAGCAGATCCACAGGGGGCACCGGGGAGCTGTTTTTT. This sequence encodes CASSRSTGGTGELFF.

V is TRBV19 and J is TRBJ1-5; 8 nucleotides agree with TRBD1. CDR3 length: 13 residues. Trimming took 7 bases from V and 12 from J; bases not matched to a gene: 11. Germline V gene lookup returns CDR1 LNHDA and CDR2 SQIVND (reference sequence). The CDR3 DNA is TGTGCCAGTAACGCAGGGGGCGCAGGGGGCCAGCATTTT. Translation: CASNAGGAGGQHF.

This clonotype was seen many times. The chain links TRBV6-1 to TRBJ1-2; 7 positions agree with TRBD1. J gave up 5 bases and V 4 bases, and 1 base lay outside the gene matches. Germline V gene lookup returns CDR1 MNHNS and CDR2 SASEGT. The CDR3 runs 12 residues. CDR3 coding DNA: TGTGCCAGCAGTGGACAGGGTTATGGCTACACCTTC. As protein: CASSGQGYGYTF.

In its sample, this clonotype was seen a few times. The chain recombines TRBV3-1 with TRBJ1-2; perhaps TRBD1 as D (5 bases). Trimming took off 6 bases at V and 2 bases at J, with 16 bases between the two ends. Germline V lookup: CDR1 LGHDT, CDR2 YNNKEL (reference sequence). The CDR3 sequence is 15 residues long. The CDR3 loop is CASSFEGTANYGYTF. The CDR3 region has the DNA TGTGCCAGCAGTTTCGAAGGGACGGCCAACTATGGCTACACCTTC.

In its sample, this clonotype was seen a few times. The chain has TRBV6-2 or TRBV6-3 and TRBJ1-2; D not certain. Looked up from germline, CDR1 is MNHEY and CDR2 is SVGEGT. CDR3 size: 15 residues. Deletions cut 8 bases from V and 3 bases from J, with 19 bases between. The CDR3 nucleotides are TGTGCCAGCGACGGACTCCAGGAAGGGCACTATGGCTACACCTTC. Translation: CASDGLQEGHYGYTF.

This clonotype was observed many times. The rearrangement uses TRBV7-9 and TRBJ2-3, with a possible D match to TRBD1 (5 bases). V lost 1 base to trimming and J lost 7 bases, with 15 bases between them. The CDR3 covers 15 residues. CDR1 is SEHNR and CDR2 is FQNEAQ in the germline V gene (reference sequence). The chain's CDR3 is CASSLVGGWGHTQYF. The CDR3 nucleotides are TGTGCCAGCAGCTTAGTGGGTGGTTGGGGCCATACGCAGTATTTT.

This clonotype was counted ten times or more. V is TRBV7-2 and J is TRBJ2-3; 9 bases match TRBD2. Looked up from germline, CDR1 is SGHTA and CDR2 is FQGNSA. This CDR3 has 15 amino acids. The J segment lost 5 bases and the V segment lost 7 bases, leaving 10 bases of the junction unmatched. The CDR3 DNA sequence: TGTGCCAGCAACCAGTTGGCGGGAGGGAGAGATACGCAGTATTTT. Residues: CASNQLAGGRDTQYF.

This clonotype showed up many times. The V gene is TRBV20-1, the J gene TRBJ2-5; 7 bases agree with TRBD1. V lost 0 bases, J lost 2 bases, and 3 bases stayed unmatched. Germline loops: CDR1 DFQATT, CDR2 SNEGSKA (reference sequence). The CDR3 runs to 14 residues. Here the CDR3 DNA reads TGCAGTGCTAGAGATCCGGACAGGCAAGAGACCCAGTACTTC. Translated: CSARDPDRQETQYF.

This clonotype was observed at least ten times. CDR3 sequence: CASSSTSGPQETQYF. CDR3 sequence (DNA): TGTGCCAGCAGTTCGACTAGCGGACCCCAAGAGACCCAGTACTTC. The chain has TRBV12-3 or TRBV12-4 and TRBJ2-5, with 9 bases that match TRBD2. Unmatched junction bases numbered 4, after V lost 4 bases and J lost 1 base. This CDR3 is 15 amino acids long.

This clonotype has just a few counts. The chain uses TRBV24-1 and TRBJ2-1; TRBD1 matches at 7 bases. Germline V CDR1 and CDR2: KGHDR, SFDVKD. The CDR3 is made up of 16 amino acids. The ends lost 4 bases at V and 0 bases at J; junction bases unmatched: 5. CDR3 sequence reads: CATSDSTGRSYNEQFF. CDR3 nucleotides: TGTGCCACCAGTGACTCGACAGGGCGCTCCTACAATGAGCAGTTCTTC.

This clonotype was seen a handful of times. Being one base from a much bigger clone, this may be a read error. The CDR3 does not close with the conserved phenylalanine or tryptophan, likely indicating a read error. The CDR3 here is CASSPSGVTGELFL. Here the CDR3 DNA reads TGCGCCAGCAGCCCTAGCGGGGTCACCGGGGAGCTGTTTCTT. The genes are TRBV5-1 and TRBJ2-2, with TRBD2 matching over 9 bases. V shed 4 bases, J shed 4 bases, and the junction held 2 bases outside the gene matches. The germline V gene encodes CDR1 SGHRS and CDR2 YFSETQ. This CDR3 comprises 14 residues.

The chain recombines TRBV6-1 with TRBJ1-3; D uncertain. The CDR3 sequence is 15 residues long. V was shortened by 6 bases and J by 4 bases, with 16 bases between the two germline ends. The germline gives CDR1 MNHNS, CDR2 SASEGT. In DNA form, the CDR3 reads TGTGCCAGCAGCCCAGTCGGCAGGTCGGGAAACACCATATATTTT. Translated, it gives CASSPVGRSGNTIYF.

At least ten counts were recorded for this clonotype. The V call is TRBV20-1, the J call TRBJ1-2; D is ambiguous. Trimming cost V 6 bases and J 8 bases, with 10 bases left between them. The CDR3 spans 10 residues. Germline loops: CDR1 DFQATT, CDR2 SNEGSKA (reference sequence). The CDR3 DNA reads TGCAGTGCCACGGACCGGGGCTACACCTTC. It translates to CSATDRGYTF.

This clonotype was seen ten or more times. This rearrangement joins TRBV28 to TRBJ1-1, with TRBD1 matching over 9 bases. The germline gives CDR1 MDHEN, CDR2 SYDVKM. With 6 bases clipped from V and 11 bases from J, the junction kept 13 bases outside the gene matches. CDR3 size: 14 residues. The CDR3, as DNA: TGTGCCAGCAGCCTCATCCCGGGACAGGGTTCGGCTTTCTTT. The encoded protein is CASSLIPGQGSAFF.

This clonotype has a count of ten or more. V usage is TRBV27 and J usage is TRBJ1-5; D is perhaps TRBD1 (5 bases). CDR1 is MNHEY, CDR2 SMNVEV, per germline (reference sequence). V was pared by 5 bases and J by 3 bases, with 11 bases between. The CDR3 covers 14 residues. CDR3 in amino acids: CASSQTDSNQPQHF. The CDR3 nucleotides read TGTGCCAGCAGTCAGACAGATTCCAATCAGCCCCAGCATTTT.

Many counts were recorded for this clonotype. The J gene is TRBJ2-1, the V gene TRBV7-2; TRBD2 agrees at 7 bases. CDR1 and CDR2 (germline): SGHTA, FQGNSA. V trimming: 1 base; J trimming: 1 base; junction bases outside the gene matches: 10. The length of the CDR3 is 18 residues. As DNA, the CDR3 is TGTGCCAGCAGCTTAGGATACCTCGGGGGGAGGTCCTACAATGAGCAGTTCTTC. Amino acids: CASSLGYLGGRSYNEQFF.

The table lists this clonotype with many counts. The CDR3 DNA reads as TGTGCCAGCAGCTTAGCGCTAGCGGGACAAAACATTCAGTACTTC. It encodes CASSLALAGQNIQYF. This chain connects TRBV7-2 to TRBJ2-4, with 9 bases aligning to TRBD2. Losses at the gene ends were 0 bases for V and 5 bases for J; bases not matched to a gene: 2. Germline loops: CDR1 SGHTA, CDR2 FQGNSA. The CDR3 runs to 15 residues. The full variable domain, completed using reference TRBV7-2 and TRBJ2-4, is GAGVSQSPSNKVTEKGKDVELRCDPISGHTALYWYRQSLGQGLEFLIYFQGNSAPDKSGLPSDRFSAERTGGSVSTLTIQRTQQEDSAVYLCASSLALAGQNIQYFGAGTRLSVL.

This clonotype showed up many times. V and J are TRBV12-3 or TRBV12-4 and TRBJ1-4; D is uncertain. V dropped 7 bases and J dropped 5 bases, with 14 bases sitting between them. The CDR3 covers 14 residues. The CDR3 loop reads CASKIWESNEKLFF. The DNA of the CDR3 is TGTGCCAGCAAGATATGGGAATCAAATGAAAAACTGTTTTTT.

This clonotype was observed at least ten times. This chain joins TRBV6-1 and TRBJ1-2; a possible D gene is TRBD1 (5 bases). V dropped 4 bases and J dropped 4 bases, with 16 bases sitting between them. The CDR3 spans 15 residues. Germline V CDR1 and CDR2: MNHNS, SASEGT. The DNA for the CDR3 is TGTGCCAGCAGTGGAATGTTCGGGGGTAGCTATGGCTACACCTTC. This sequence encodes CASSGMFGGSYGYTF.

This clonotype was found many times. This chain joins TRBV13 and TRBJ2-3, with 13 bases lining up with TRBD2. V was clipped by 3 bases and J by 4 bases; unmatched bases: 4. The germline CDR1 and CDR2 sequences are PRHDT and FYEKMQ (reference sequence). The CDR3 spans 16 residues. The CDR3 coding sequence is TGTGCCAGCAGCTTGGGGACTAGCGGGATGGCAGATACGCAGTATTTT. Translating it yields CASSLGTSGMADTQYF.

This clonotype showed up many times. This rearrangement joins TRBV11-1 to TRBJ2-1; unclear D gene. CDR1 SGHAT and CDR2 FQDESV come from the germline V gene (reference sequence). Deletions cut 1 base from V and 0 bases from J, with 10 bases between. The CDR3 is made up of 16 amino acids. CDR3 sequence: CASSLGTYSSYNEQFF. The CDR3 region has the DNA TGTGCCAGCAGCTTAGGGACCTACAGCTCCTACAATGAGCAGTTCTTC.

This sequence joins TRBV7-3 and TRBJ2-1; 7 bases fit TRBD2. Trimming at V came to 2 bases and at J to 5 bases, leaving 3 bases not matched to a gene. Germline V gene data show CDR1 as SGHTA and CDR2 as FQGTGA. The CDR3 sequence is 14 residues long. The chain's CDR3 is CASSLGGVDNEQFF. The CDR3 DNA follows: TGTGCCAGCAGCTTAGGGGGGGTAGACAATGAGCAGTTCTTC.

The chain uses TRBV6-1 and TRBJ2-5; D could derive from TRBD1 or TRBD2 (5 bases each). Trimming took off 6 bases at V and 4 bases at J, with 18 bases between the two ends. The germline CDR1 and CDR2 sequences are MNHNS and SASEGT. The CDR3 spans 15 residues. CDR3 nucleotide sequence: TGTGCCAGCAGCCTCCAGCCCGCGAGGGGAGAGACCCAGTACTTC. Protein: CASSLQPARGETQYF.

This clonotype was detected only a few times. J is TRBJ2-2 and V is TRBV5-1; 7 positions agree with TRBD1. The CDR3 is 15 residues long. Germline CDR1 SGHRS, CDR2 YFSETQ. With 4 bases clipped from V and 2 bases from J, the junction kept 5 bases outside the gene matches. For the CDR3, the DNA is TGCGCCAGCAGCGTATACAGGGGTAACACCGGGGAGCTGTTTTTT. It encodes CASSVYRGNTGELFF.

This clonotype was picked up many times. The J gene is TRBJ2-5, the V gene TRBV6-1; D is unresolved. The ends were cut back, 10 bases at V and 3 bases at J, with 21 bases in the middle. CDR1 is MNHNS and CDR2 is SASEGT in the germline V gene. The CDR3 is 15 residues long. CDR3 sequence reads: CATKADHLLKETQYF. CDR3 sequence (DNA): TGTGCCACGAAGGCGGATCACTTACTTAAAGAGACCCAGTACTTC.

As concerns this clonotype: A clone one base away is much larger, so this may be a read error. The chain couples TRBV6-1 to TRBJ2-1; no reliable D call. The CDR3 is 14 residues long. CDR1 and CDR2 from the germline V gene are MNHNS and SASEGT. The CDR3 spells CASVPRSSYNERFF. As DNA, the CDR3 is TGTGCCAGCGTGCCGAGGAGCTCCTACAATGAGCGGTTCTTC.

This rearrangement joins TRBV5-1 to TRBJ2-7, with 7 nucleotides matching TRBD1. J lost 3 bases, V lost 0 bases, and 6 bases had no gene match. Germline CDR1 reads SGHRS; CDR2 reads YFSETQ. The CDR3 is 15 residues long. DNA for the CDR3: TGCGCCAGCAGCTTGGACCCGGGACAGTACTACGAGCAGTACTTC. Translated, it gives CASSLDPGQYYEQYF.

In its sample, this clonotype was seen many times. The rearrangement links TRBV12-3 or TRBV12-4 to TRBJ2-1, with TRBD2 identical over 14 bases. CDR3 length equals 19 residues. J lost 6 bases, V lost 5 bases, and 15 bases had no gene match. CDR3 sequence (DNA): TGTGCCAGCAGTCCCCTCCCAGGAGGGACTAGCGGGAGCTTCAATGAGCAGTTCTTC. As protein: CASSPLPGGTSGSFNEQFF.